The clone carrying this T cell receptor beta chain was detected a few times. The antigen remains undetermined. The trim removed 7 bases at V and 3 bases at J, leaving 3 bases unmatched. The germline CDR1 and CDR2 sequences are ENHRY and SYGVKD. This CDR3 region has 12 residues. These data are taken from a study of regulatory T cells in long-lasting Graves disease. As for the study in general: Patients with persistent Graves' disease had over 5 years of antithyroid drugs and persistent TSH receptor antibodies.

Findings and limits, study-wide: New patients shared 750 to 1,000 public clonotypes, fewer than the approximately 2,500 shared by persistent patients. Analysis covered peripheral blood alone, not thyroid tissue.

Arm-PCR of CDR3 regions with iRepertoire HTBI primers generated TCR beta libraries. TCRdb called the multiplex PCR reads again in MiXCR, with one record for every CDR3 protein. The data hold about 420,000 distinct CDR3 sequences, with 23% observed a single time. Stated time point: persistent/refractory GD, antithyroid drugs over 5 years with positive TRAb. Following extraction of RNA from PBMCs, that RNA was used to make the TCR library. The chain joins TRBV10-3 to TRBJ2-7; 7 nucleotides agree with TRBD2. This sample comprised peripheral blood mononuclear cells (PBMCs), obtained when the disease was refractory, from a patient treated with antithyroid drugs. The sequence was obtained from a female donor with Graves disease. The CDR3 sequence is CAITGGNYEQYF. CDR3 nucleotides: TGTGCCATCACCGGGGGGAACTACGAGCAGTACTTC.